A selection of T cell receptor beta chains follows, all from one sample in a study of cytomegalovirus exposure and HLA in healthy donors. The repertoire was sequenced with immunoSEQ multiplex PCR; TCRdb's copy has only in-frame clones and lacks some. The sample lists about 120,000 clones, roughly 80% occurring once. What was sequenced was PBMCs. Receptors originate from a woman between 35 and 50 years old in good health and CMV-seronegative. CDR3s include the opening cysteine and the closing phenylalanine or tryptophan. The D gene is left open where the match is weak. Some rows mark clone size as missing; the rest say once, few, many or name a class of expanded clone.

CASGQPGGGNTIYF,TGTGCCAGCGGGCAGCCAGGAGGTGGAAACACCATATATTTT,TRBJ1-3,NA,TRBV7-2,NA
CASSIDPGLAAADTQYF,TGTGCCAGTAGTATAGACCCGGGACTAGCCGCGGCAGATACGCAGTATTTT,TRBJ2-3,TRBD2,TRBV19,few
CASSPQGWSFF,TGTGCCAGCAGCCCCCAGGGGTGGTCTTTCTTT,TRBJ1-1,NA,TRBV2,NA
CASSQGQSEQYF,TGTGCCAGCTCACAGGGACAGAGCGAGCAGTACTTC,TRBJ2-7,TRBD1,TRBV18,NA
CASSFGLTEKLFF,TGTGCCAGCAGCTTTGGGCTCACGGAAAAACTGTTTTTT,TRBJ1-4,NA,TRBV11-2,NA
CASSMGTGGNQETQYF,TGTGCCAGTAGTATGGGGACAGGGGGTAACCAAGAGACCCAGTACTTC,TRBJ2-5,TRBD1,TRBV19,NA
CASAGSLYGYTF,TGTGCCAGCGCGGGGTCCTTATATGGCTACACCTTC,TRBJ1-2,NA,TRBV11-2,NA
CASSEKTRAGGLGHNEQFF,TGTGCCAGCAGTGAAAAAACTCGGGCGGGGGGGCTTGGTCACAATGAGCAGTTCTTC,TRBJ2-1,TRBD2,TRBV2,few
CASSSEGYTDTQYF,TGTGCCAGCAGCTCCGAGGGATACACAGATACGCAGTATTTT,TRBJ2-3,NA,TRBV7-3,NA
CASSEGGTGRLNEQFF,TGTGCCAGCAGTGAAGGGGGGACAGGGAGGCTCAATGAGCAGTTCTTC,TRBJ2-1,TRBD1,TRBV6-1,NA
CASSPSGTGVIGYGYTF,TGTGCCAGCAGCCCCTCCGGGACAGGGGTTATAGGCTATGGCTACACCTTC,TRBJ1-2,TRBD1,TRBV7-2,few
CASSWKQGGITEAFF,TGTGCCAGCAGTTGGAAACAGGGGGGGATCACTGAAGCTTTCTTT,TRBJ1-1,TRBD1,TRBV6-5,NA
CASSDEVQFF,TGTGCCAGCAGTGATGAGGTGCAGTTCTTC,TRBJ2-1,NA,TRBV2,NA
CASSPPFFRDTEAFF,TGTGCCAGCAGTCCGCCGTTTTTTCGGGACACTGAAGCTTTCTTT,TRBJ1-1,NA,TRBV28,few
CASSLARVTEAFF,TGTGCCAGCAGCTTAGCGCGGGTCACTGAAGCTTTCTTT,TRBJ1-1,NA,TRBV7-9,few
CASSPAGPPYEQYF,TGTGCCAGCTCACCAGCGGGACCCCCCTACGAGCAGTACTTC,TRBJ2-7,NA,TRBV18,NA
CASRRPPHRPHYEQYF,TGTGCCAGCAGGAGACCCCCCCACAGACCGCACTACGAGCAGTACTTC,TRBJ2-7,NA,TRBV27,NA
CASRPPAGGPYGYTF,TGTGCCAGCAGGCCTCCCGCAGGGGGACCCTATGGCTACACCTTC,TRBJ1-2,TRBD1,TRBV2,NA
CASSRQLLGGYTF,TGCGCCAGCAGTCGACAGCTGCTCGGCGGCTACACCTTC,TRBJ1-2,NA,TRBV23-1,NA
CASSEVSNEQFF,TGTGCCAGCAGTGAAGTTTCAAATGAGCAGTTCTTC,TRBJ2-1,NA,TRBV6-1,NA